This entry lists 24 T cell receptor beta chains sequenced from one sample in a study of T cell responses to AZD1222 COVID-19 vaccine. Using immunoSEQ multiplex PCR, the repertoire was profiled, and TCRdb retains in-frame clones only, with some absent. The sample gives around 78,000 clones, under 90% of which show up once; under 1.5% is in the top ten. The sample consisted of peripheral blood, taken 28 days after the second AZD1222 dose. The receptors come from an adult who received the AZD1222 COVID-19 vaccine.

This clone has a single count. V and J are TRBV2 and TRBJ1-2; no definite D call. CDR3 length: 11 amino acids. V shed 6 bases and J shed 4 bases, with 6 bases lying between them. Germline lookup yields CDR1 SNHLY and CDR2 FYNNEI. The CDR3 DNA reads as TGTGCCAGCAGGATTTTCTATGGCTACACCTTC. The encoded protein is CASRIFYGYTF.

This clone was counted a few times. The J gene is TRBJ2-7, the V gene TRBV5-1; D might be TRBD1 or TRBD2, each matching 6 bases. V was shortened by 5 bases and J by 4 bases, with 16 bases between the two germline ends. The CDR3 runs to 14 residues. Germline V gene sequence: CDR1 SGHRS, CDR2 YFSETQ. The CDR3 bases are TGCGCCAGCAGGTTGCGGGGACACAGTTACGAGCAGTACTTC. Its protein product is CASRLRGHSYEQYF.

This clone showed up just once. The genes are TRBV15 and TRBJ1-2, with unresolved D. CDR3 length: 11 amino acids. Trimming removed 1 base at V and 7 bases at J, with 4 bases between. Germline assignment: CDR1 LNHNV and CDR2 YYDKDF (reference sequence). The CDR3 DNA reads TGTGCCACCAGCAGAGGCGTTGGCTACACCTTC. Its translation is CATSRGVGYTF.

CDR3 sequence reads: CASSPRGQGNQPQHF. The CDR3 nucleotides are TGTGCCAGCTCACCAAGAGGACAGGGGAATCAGCCCCAGCATTTT. This rearrangement joins TRBV18 to TRBJ1-5, with 9 bases lining up with TRBD1. The CDR3 runs to 15 residues. Germline V CDR1 and CDR2: KGHSH, LQKENI. Trimming took 2 bases from V and 4 from J; bases not matched to a gene: 3. The full variable domain, in which reference TRBV18 and TRBJ1-5 provide the parts outside the CDR3, is NAGVMQNPRHLVRRRGQEARLRCSPMKGHSHVYWYRQLPEEGLKFMVYLQKENIIDESGMPKERFSAEFPKEGPSILRIQQVVRGDSAAYFCASSPRGQGNQPQHFGDGTRLSIL.

This chain uses TRBV3-1 (or the pseudogene TRBV3-2) with TRBJ1-1; D ambiguous. The V and J ends lost 0 bases and 1 base respectively, with 9 bases between them. Germline CDR1 reads LGHDT; CDR2 reads YNNKEL (reference sequence). The CDR3 has 15 amino acids. The CDR3 nucleotides read TGTGCCAGCAGCCAAGATGGACTGAGGAACACTGAAGCTTTCTTT. Protein product: CASSQDGLRNTEAFF.

The chain combines TRBV19 with TRBJ2-7; the D call may be TRBD1 or TRBD2 (5 bases each). V was trimmed by 5 bases and J by 5 bases, leaving 16 bases between them. CDR1 and CDR2 (germline): LNHDA, SQIVND (reference sequence). There are 14 residues in the CDR3. The CDR3 sequence is CASSLRTRGHEQYF. DNA of the CDR3: TGTGCCAGTAGTCTCCGGACTCGGGGCCACGAGCAGTACTTC. Supplemented by reference TRBV19 and TRBJ2-7, the full variable domain reads DGGITQSPKYLFRKEGQNVTLSCEQNLNHDAMYWYRQDPGQGLRLIYYSQIVNDFQKGDIAEGYSVSREKKESFPLTVTSAQKNPTAFYLCASSLRTRGHEQYFGPGTRLTVT.

On this clone: The junction and the germline gene differ at one end; a read error may be behind it. V gene TRBV10-2 combines with J gene TRBJ1-1; D remains ambiguous. Looked up from germline, CDR1 is WSHSY and CDR2 is SAAADI. The length of the CDR3 is 13 residues. DNA for the CDR3: TGCGCCAGCAGGCACCTGGAGCTGACTGGAGCTTTCTTT. It yields the protein CASRHLELTGAFF.

The chain joins TRBV2 to TRBJ2-2; D gene ambiguous. V was trimmed by 1 base and J by 0 bases, leaving 6 bases between them. The germline gives CDR1 SNHLY, CDR2 FYNNEI. The CDR3 totals 15 residues. The chain's CDR3 is CASSEGRSNTGELFF. As DNA, the CDR3 is TGTGCCAGCAGTGAAGGCCGGTCGAACACCGGGGAGCTGTTTTTT.

J is TRBJ2-7 and V is TRBV30; D may be TRBD1 (6 bases). Germline CDR1 reads GTSNPN; CDR2 reads SVGIG (reference sequence). The CDR3 is made up of 13 amino acids. V was pared by 1 base and J by 2 bases, with 9 bases between. CDR3: CAWSAGQTYEQYF. The CDR3 DNA follows: TGTGCCTGGAGTGCGGGACAAACCTACGAGCAGTACTTC. Complete variable domain (other parts from reference TRBV30 and TRBJ2-7): SQTIHQWPATLVQPVGSPLSLECTVEGTSNPNLYWYRQAAGRGLQLLFYSVGIGQISSEVPQNLSASRPQDRQFILSSKKLLLSDSGFYLCAWSAGQTYEQYFGPGTRLTVT.

The table lists this clone with a count of one. The chain joins TRBV30 to TRBJ2-2, with 9 bases fitting TRBD2. The CDR3 runs 15 residues. Trimming took 4 bases from V and 7 from J; bases not matched to a gene: 10. Germline V CDR1 and CDR2: GTSNPN, SVGIG (reference sequence). The CDR3 protein is CAWISGGSLSGELFF. CDR3 nucleotides: TGTGCCTGGATTAGCGGGGGCTCTTTGAGCGGGGAGCTGTTTTTT. Supplemented by reference TRBV30 and TRBJ2-2, the full variable domain reads SQTIHQWPATLVQPVGSPLSLECTVEGTSNPNLYWYRQAAGRGLQLLFYSVGIGQISSEVPQNLSASRPQDRQFILSSKKLLLSDSGFYLCAWISGGSLSGELFFGEGSRLTVL.

The CDR3 reads CAWNILVNTEAFF. In DNA, the CDR3 is TGTGCCTGGAACATTCTGGTGAACACTGAAGCTTTCTTT. The chain uses TRBV30 and TRBJ1-1; D gene unclear. Trimming stripped 4 bases from V and 0 bases from J, with 9 bases between. The CDR3 has 13 amino acids. Germline lookup yields CDR1 GTSNPN and CDR2 SVGIG (reference sequence).

For the CDR3, the DNA is TGTGCCAGCAGCTCGGGACAGGGCACATCTAATGAAAAACTGTTTTTT. It yields the protein CASSSGQGTSNEKLFF. The chain uses TRBV5-4 and TRBJ1-4; TRBD1 aligns across 9 bases. The CDR3 runs 16 residues. CDR1 and CDR2 from the germline V gene are SGHNT and YYREEE (reference sequence). Unmatched junction bases numbered 6, after V lost 3 bases and J lost 3 bases.

The V call is TRBV7-9, the J call TRBJ2-5; no clear D gene. Deletions cut 5 bases from V and 0 bases from J, with 10 bases between. The CDR3 contains 14 residues. The germline gives CDR1 SEHNR, CDR2 FQNEAQ (reference sequence). CDR3 coding DNA: TGTGCCAGCAGCCCTTCGTGGAACCAAGAGACCCAGTACTTC. It specifies CASSPSWNQETQYF.

The CDR3 DNA is TGTGCCAGCAGTCCACAACCGGGACAGCAGAACACTGAAGCTTTCTTT. This encodes CASSPQPGQQNTEAFF. The V and J genes are TRBV6-6 and TRBJ1-1; 7 nucleotides match TRBD1. The germline V gene encodes CDR1 MNHNY and CDR2 SVGAGI (reference sequence). The CDR3 has 16 amino acids. Trimming cost V 5 bases and J 1 base; bases outside gene matches: 10.

The chain has TRBV28 and TRBJ1-4, with D perhaps TRBD1 (5 bases). Trimming left V 7 bases short and J 6 bases short, with 18 bases between. The CDR3 consists of 15 residues. Germline V gives CDR1 MDHEN, CDR2 SYDVKM. CDR3 protein: CASIQTDGTHEKLFF. DNA for the CDR3: TGTGCCAGCATCCAAACGGACGGGACTCATGAAAAACTGTTTTTT.

The V call is TRBV23-1, the J call TRBJ2-2; 7 bases match TRBD1. TRBV23-1 is an ORF, and what it does is uncertain. This CDR3 comprises 15 residues. J gave up 1 base and V 2 bases, and 1 base lay outside the gene matches. CDR3 in DNA: TGCGCCAGCAGTCAAGGGACAGAGAACACCGGGGAGCTGTTTTTT. Protein product: CASSQGTENTGELFF.

This rearrangement joins TRBV27 to TRBJ2-2, with 15 bases matching TRBD2. The ends lost 5 bases at V and 2 bases at J; junction bases unmatched: 6. The CDR3 is 18 amino acids. Looked up from germline, CDR1 is MNHEY and CDR2 is SMNVEV (reference sequence). CDR3 in amino acids: CASSRGLAGGINTGELFF. In DNA, the CDR3 is TGTGCCAGCAGTAGAGGACTAGCGGGGGGGATAAACACCGGGGAGCTGTTTTTT.

The rearrangement uses TRBV5-4 and TRBJ1-1, with D perhaps TRBD1 (5 bases). This CDR3 is 14 amino acids long. Per germline, CDR1 SGHNT and CDR2 YYREEE (reference sequence). CDR3 amino acids: CGTHFGGLNTEAFF. Here the CDR3 DNA reads TGTGGAACACATTTCGGGGGGTTGAACACTGAAGCTTTCTTT.

This sequence joins TRBV7-8 and TRBJ1-1; 8 nucleotides match TRBD1. Unmatched junction bases numbered 4, after V lost 5 bases and J lost 2 bases. CDR1 and CDR2 from the germline V gene are SGHVS and FQNEAQ. The CDR3 loop spans 14 amino acids. For the CDR3, the DNA is TGTGCCAGCAGCCCCGGACAGGGCAACACTGAAGCTTTCTTT. Protein sequence: CASSPGQGNTEAFF.

The rearrangement joins TRBV29-1 to TRBJ2-7; the D gene is possibly TRBD2 (6 bases). The CDR3 length is 14 residues. Germline V gene data show CDR1 as SQVTM and CDR2 as ANQGSEA. V lost 7 bases and J lost 4, with 20 bases in between. CDR3 sequence reads: CSAKWGTEVYEQYF. As DNA, the CDR3 is TGCAGCGCCAAATGGGGGACTGAGGTGTACGAGCAGTACTTC.

The rearrangement links TRBV12-3 or TRBV12-4 to TRBJ2-1, with a weak D call TRBD1 (6 bases). The CDR3 has 12 residues. V lost 3 bases and J 10 bases, leaving 10 bases between the germline ends. The CDR3 DNA reads as TGTGCCAGCAGTTTGGGGGCCACAGAGCAGTTCTTC. Translation gives CASSLGATEQFF.

This chain joins TRBV2 and TRBJ2-4; maybe TRBD2 (5 bases). Germline lookup yields CDR1 SNHLY and CDR2 FYNNEI. Trimming cost V 0 bases and J 15 bases, with 12 bases left between them. The CDR3 covers 12 residues. CDR3: CASSEARGYLYF. Written as DNA, the CDR3 is TGTGCCAGCAGTGAAGCTCGGGGTTACCTGTACTTC.

The chain carries TRBV7-9 and TRBJ2-7; D is unclear. Trimming stripped 0 bases from V and 2 bases from J, with 2 bases between. CDR1 SEHNR and CDR2 FQNEAQ come from the germline V gene (reference sequence). The CDR3 runs to 12 residues. The CDR3 reads CASSLATYEQYF. The CDR3 region has the DNA TGTGCCAGCAGCTTAGCTACCTACGAGCAGTACTTC.

The gene calls are TRBV5-8 and TRBJ2-3; D might be TRBD1 or TRBD2, each matching 5 bases. V gave up 4 bases and J gave up 3 bases, with 15 bases separating them. CDR1 is SGHTS and CDR2 is YDEGEE in the germline V gene. This CDR3 contains 15 residues. The CDR3 nucleotides read TGTGCCAGCAGCCCGGGCCTAGCAGGGACAGATACGCAGTATTTT. Translated, it gives CASSPGLAGTDTQYF.